This T cell receptor (beta chain) was sequenced for a study of molecular identifiers for immune sequencing clone quantification (dated by TCRdb to 2016 to 2019). For context, the study as a whole: For a replicate experiment, the RNA from either roughly 18,000 or 92,000 naive CD8 T cells was divided into five aliquots, and four of those aliquots went on to sequencing. The study was a methods study using CD8 T cells to benchmark molecular-identifier clustering-based TCR repertoire sequencing (MIDCIRS) and TCR RNA copy counting. The investigation overall reported the following: Identical TCR molecules sharing a barcode could cause highly expanded clone sizes to be underestimated. Modeling indicated about 3.1 TCR RNA copies recovered per cell, compared with about 10 by digital PCR, which implies a capture efficiency of approximately 30%. When barcode sub-clustering was not used, chimeric consensus sequences inflated TCR diversity, with chimeras reaching as high as 47%. Clones above 20 RNA copies held over 97% of molecules in CMV-specific effector cells but under 1% in naive cells. The naive libraries included spiked-in Jurkat TCR RNA (10 copies' worth), and this Jurkat TCR RNA is not part of the donor repertoire. A single cell's worth of spiked-in Jurkat TCR RNA was reported detectable even among under 1.3 million naive CD8 T cells.

This clonotype was seen ten or more times. What antigen it recognizes has not been identified. One base away there is no much larger clone; base qualities are not given. The method was PCR. TCRdb names NextSeq 500 as the instrument used. Bulk TCR libraries were generated as previously described, with the TCR primers listed in Table S5 used. The Qiagen AllPrep DNA/RNA kit was used to purify total RNA. Before analysis, reads from multiple sequencing runs of one library were combined. In the authors' own workflow: Only reads with exact TCR constant sequence were kept, trimmed to 150 nt, and grouped by their 12-nt molecular barcodes. Within each barcode group, reads were sub-clustered at a 15% Levenshtein threshold, and quality-weighted consensus sequences were built per RNA molecule. Non-functional sequences were discarded, and so were lower-count sequences lying one edit away from another sequence. Based on a fit of two negative binomial distributions, barcode sub-clusters having less than 20% of the maximum read count were discarded. In-frame beta chains were kept once TCRdb had trimmed the public reads at Q25 with fastp and called clones with MiXCR. CDR3 protein sequences are deduplicated, and each keeps its most common genes and DNA. These V and J calls are TCRdb output, not the study's own analysis. The sample table shows more than 85,000 distinct CDR3 sequences, and about 35% are seen once. The ten most abundant clones make up 4% to 5% of the sample.

Libraries of naive CD8 T cells were built from around 20,000 to 990,000 sorted cells, with 10%, 30% or 50% of the purified RNA used. On a BD FACSAria II, naive CD8 T cells were FACS-sorted as CD8+CD4-CCR7+CD45RA+ and collected into RLT Plus buffer. Approximately nine TCR copies' worth of Jurkat RNA were spiked into roughly 17,000-1,100,000 naive CD8 T cell samples to test detection sensitivity. Enrichment of CD8 T cells was performed with RosetteSep CD8+ T Cell Enrichment Cocktail and Ficoll-Paque, after which ACK red cell lysis was carried out. The germline V gene encodes CDR1 SGHTA and CDR2 FQGNSA. Inclusive of the bounding cysteine and phenylalanine, the CDR3 is 19 residues long. Solely the CDR3 DNA is kept, with 57 bases framed from the first base. Trimmed from V: 0 bases; trimmed from J: 0 bases; junction bases lacking a gene match: 13.

The sample consisted of naive CD8+ T cells from blood, with Jurkat cell RNA spiked in. The cell subset or site label of this sample denotes: FACS-sorted CD8+CD4-CCR7+CD45RA+ naive T cells. This clonotype was obtained from a human donor in good health. Some libraries in this study had Jurkat cell RNA spiked in. This chain is built from TRBV7-2 and TRBJ1-1; 7 bases in the middle match TRBD1. The CDR3 region: CASSLAGQRYRVMNTEAFF. The DNA reads as follows: TGTGCCAGCAGCTTAGCGGGACAGAGATACAGAGTCATGAACACTGAAGCTTTCTTT.